This T cell receptor beta chain is from a study of OX40 agonist ivuxolimab in advanced cancers. Study-level information: The dose-escalation cohort had hepatocellular carcinoma, melanoma, renal cell or head and neck cancer. Whole-study findings and limits: Some patients who did not respond also had low normalized T-cell clonal expansion. Both blood CD4+ and CD8+ T cells showed clonal growth by week 6 at 0.1 to 3.0 mg/kg.

Data came from immunoSEQ multiplex PCR; TCRdb stores just in-frame clones and leaves some out. The sample lists 95,000 to 100,000 clones, roughly 83% occurring once. For this clone: Its antigen is currently unknown.

Sample: CD4+ or CD8+ T cells sorted from blood, taken in a trial of the OX40 agonist ivuxolimab. The receptor was isolated from an adult with an advanced solid tumor such as melanoma, head and neck, liver or kidney cancer.

The chain's CDR3 is CASSQGAHGAAEQFF. CDR3 nucleotide sequence: TGTGCCAGCAGCCAGGGGGCGCATGGGGCGGCTGAGCAGTTCTTC. This chain joins TRBV4-2 and TRBJ2-1; possibly TRBD1 for D (6 bases). Trimming shortened V by 3 bases and J by 9 bases, and 18 bases separated the two germline ends. Germline V gene sequence: CDR1 LGHNA, CDR2 YNFKEQ. The CDR3 is made up of 15 amino acids.